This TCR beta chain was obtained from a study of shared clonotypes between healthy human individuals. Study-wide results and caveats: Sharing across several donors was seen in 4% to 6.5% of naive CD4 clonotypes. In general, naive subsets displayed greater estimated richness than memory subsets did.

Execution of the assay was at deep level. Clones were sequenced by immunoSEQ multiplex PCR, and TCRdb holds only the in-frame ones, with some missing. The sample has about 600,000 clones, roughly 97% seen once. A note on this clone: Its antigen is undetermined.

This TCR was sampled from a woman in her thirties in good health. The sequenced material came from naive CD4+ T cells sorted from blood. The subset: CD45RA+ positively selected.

The CDR3 region is CASSGGTSGNNEQFF. CDR3 bases: TGCGCCAGCAGCGGGGGGACTAGCGGGAACAATGAGCAGTTCTTC. The chain uses TRBV5-1 and TRBJ2-1; 13 bases agree with TRBD2. Trimming at V came to 4 bases and at J to 5 bases, leaving 3 bases not matched to a gene. This CDR3 spans 15 amino acids. Looked up from germline, CDR1 is SGHRS and CDR2 is YFSETQ.